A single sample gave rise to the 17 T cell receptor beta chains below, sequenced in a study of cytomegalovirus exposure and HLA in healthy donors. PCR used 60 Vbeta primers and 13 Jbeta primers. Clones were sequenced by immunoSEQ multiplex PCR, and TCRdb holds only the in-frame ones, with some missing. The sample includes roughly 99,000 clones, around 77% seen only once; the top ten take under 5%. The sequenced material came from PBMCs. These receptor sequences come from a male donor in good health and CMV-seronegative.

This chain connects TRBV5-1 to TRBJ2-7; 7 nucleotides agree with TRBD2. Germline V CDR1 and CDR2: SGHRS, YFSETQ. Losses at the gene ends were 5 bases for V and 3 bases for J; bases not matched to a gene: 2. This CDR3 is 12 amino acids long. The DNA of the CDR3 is TGCGCCAGCAGTGGCGGGAGCTACGAGCAGTACTTC. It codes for CASSGGSYEQYF. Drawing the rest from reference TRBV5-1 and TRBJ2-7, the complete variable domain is KAGVTQTPRYLIKTRGQQVTLSCSPISGHRSVSWYQQTPGQGLQFLFEYFSETQRNKGNFPGRFSGRQFSNSRSEMNVSTLELGDSALYLCASSGGSYEQYFGPGTRLTVT.

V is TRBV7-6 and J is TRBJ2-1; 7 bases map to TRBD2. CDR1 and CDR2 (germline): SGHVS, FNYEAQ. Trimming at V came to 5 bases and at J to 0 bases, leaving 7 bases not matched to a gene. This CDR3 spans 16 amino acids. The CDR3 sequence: CASSPYRGSSYNEQFF. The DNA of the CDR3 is TGTGCCAGCAGCCCCTATCGCGGGAGCTCCTACAATGAGCAGTTCTTC.

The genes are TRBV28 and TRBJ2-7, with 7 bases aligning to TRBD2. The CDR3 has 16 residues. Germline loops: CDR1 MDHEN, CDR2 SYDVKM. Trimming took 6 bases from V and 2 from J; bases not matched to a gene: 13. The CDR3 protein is CASRPTLTSRPYEQYF. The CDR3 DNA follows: TGTGCCAGCAGGCCCACCCTGACTAGCAGACCCTACGAGCAGTACTTC.

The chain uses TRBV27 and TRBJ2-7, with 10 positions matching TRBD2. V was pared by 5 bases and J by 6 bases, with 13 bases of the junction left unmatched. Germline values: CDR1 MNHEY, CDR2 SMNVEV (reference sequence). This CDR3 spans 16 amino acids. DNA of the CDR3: TGTGCCAGCAGTATACGACCCCCTAGCGGGAGAGTCGAGCAGTACTTC. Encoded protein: CASSIRPPSGRVEQYF.

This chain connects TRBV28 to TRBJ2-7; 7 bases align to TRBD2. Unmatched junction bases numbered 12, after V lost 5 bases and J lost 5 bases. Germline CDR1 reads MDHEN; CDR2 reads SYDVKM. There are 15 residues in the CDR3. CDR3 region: CASSPVGRAVDEQYF. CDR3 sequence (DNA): TGTGCCAGCAGTCCCGTTGGGAGGGCCGTCGACGAGCAGTACTTC. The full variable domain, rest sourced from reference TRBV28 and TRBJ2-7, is DVKVTQSSRYLVKRTGEKVFLECVQDMDHENMFWYRQDPGLGLRLIYFSYDVKMKEKGDIPEGYSVSREKKERFSLILESASTNQTSMYLCASSPVGRAVDEQYFGPGTRLTVT.

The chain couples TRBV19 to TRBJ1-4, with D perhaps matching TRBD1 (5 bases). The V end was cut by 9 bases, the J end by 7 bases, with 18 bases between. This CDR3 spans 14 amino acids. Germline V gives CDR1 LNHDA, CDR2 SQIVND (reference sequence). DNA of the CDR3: TGTGCCAGCCGTCGGGGAGGGGTCGGTGAAAAACTGTTTTTT. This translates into CASRRGGVGEKLFF.

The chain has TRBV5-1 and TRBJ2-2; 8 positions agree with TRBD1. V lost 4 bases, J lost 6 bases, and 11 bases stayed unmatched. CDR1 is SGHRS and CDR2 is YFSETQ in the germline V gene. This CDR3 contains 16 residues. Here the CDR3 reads CASSTILTGEAGELFF. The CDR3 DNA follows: TGCGCCAGCAGCACGATTTTGACAGGGGAAGCCGGGGAGCTGTTTTTT.

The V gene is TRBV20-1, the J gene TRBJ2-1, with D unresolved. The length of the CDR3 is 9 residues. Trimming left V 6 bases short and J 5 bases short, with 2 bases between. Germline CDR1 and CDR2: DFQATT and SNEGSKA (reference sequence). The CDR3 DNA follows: TGCAGTGCCAACAATGAGCAGTTCTTC. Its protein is CSANNEQFF.

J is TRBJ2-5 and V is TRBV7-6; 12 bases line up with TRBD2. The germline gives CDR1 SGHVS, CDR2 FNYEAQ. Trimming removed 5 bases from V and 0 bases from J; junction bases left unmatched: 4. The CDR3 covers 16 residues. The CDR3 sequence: CASSRRTSGNQETQYF. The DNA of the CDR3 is TGTGCCAGCAGCCGACGGACTAGCGGGAACCAAGAGACCCAGTACTTC.

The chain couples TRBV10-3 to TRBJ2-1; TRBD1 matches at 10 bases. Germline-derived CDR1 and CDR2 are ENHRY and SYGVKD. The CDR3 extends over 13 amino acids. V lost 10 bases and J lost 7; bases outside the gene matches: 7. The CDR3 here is CATWDRGRNEQFF. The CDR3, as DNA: TGTGCCACGTGGGACAGGGGCAGAAATGAGCAGTTCTTC.

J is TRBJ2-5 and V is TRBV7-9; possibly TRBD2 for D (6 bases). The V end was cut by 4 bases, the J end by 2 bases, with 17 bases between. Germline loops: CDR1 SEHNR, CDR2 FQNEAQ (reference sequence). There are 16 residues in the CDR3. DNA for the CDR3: TGTGCCAGCAGCTCCTTCATATCGGACTATCAAGAGACCCAGTACTTC. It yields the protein CASSSFISDYQETQYF.

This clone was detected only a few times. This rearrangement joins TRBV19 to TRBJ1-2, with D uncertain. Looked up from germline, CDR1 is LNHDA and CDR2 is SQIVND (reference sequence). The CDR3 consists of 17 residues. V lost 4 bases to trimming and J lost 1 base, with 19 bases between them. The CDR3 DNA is TGTGCCAGTAGTAGTGAGGCGGTCAGGACTTTTAACTATGGCTACACCTTC. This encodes CASSSEAVRTFNYGYTF.

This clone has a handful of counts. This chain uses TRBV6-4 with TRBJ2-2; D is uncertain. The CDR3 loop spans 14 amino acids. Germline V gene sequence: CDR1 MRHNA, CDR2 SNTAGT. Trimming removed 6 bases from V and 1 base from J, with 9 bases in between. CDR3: CASSLERNTGELFF. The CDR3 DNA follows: TGTGCCAGCAGCCTAGAGCGGAACACCGGGGAGCTGTTTTTT.

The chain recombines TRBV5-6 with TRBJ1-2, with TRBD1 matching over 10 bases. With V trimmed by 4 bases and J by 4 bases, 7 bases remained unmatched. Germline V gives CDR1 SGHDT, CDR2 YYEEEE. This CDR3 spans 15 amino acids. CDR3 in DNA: TGTGCCAGCAGCGTTGACAGGGGGCCTTTCTATGGCTACACCTTC. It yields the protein CASSVDRGPFYGYTF.

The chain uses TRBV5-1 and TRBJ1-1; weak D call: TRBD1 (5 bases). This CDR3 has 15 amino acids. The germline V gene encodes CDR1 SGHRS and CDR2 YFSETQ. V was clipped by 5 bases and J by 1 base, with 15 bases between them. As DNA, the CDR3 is TGCGCCAGCAGGACGGGGGGGACCACGAACACTGAAGCTTTCTTT. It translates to CASRTGGTTNTEAFF.

The CDR3 here is CASSLSPQETQYF. CDR3 coding DNA: TGTGCCAGCAGCTTAAGCCCCCAAGAGACCCAGTACTTC. The chain is built from TRBV7-2 and TRBJ2-5; D remains unclear. This CDR3 is built from 13 residues. The germline V and J ends were trimmed by 2 bases and 1 base, with 5 bases remaining between them. CDR1 is SGHTA and CDR2 is FQGNSA in the germline V gene.

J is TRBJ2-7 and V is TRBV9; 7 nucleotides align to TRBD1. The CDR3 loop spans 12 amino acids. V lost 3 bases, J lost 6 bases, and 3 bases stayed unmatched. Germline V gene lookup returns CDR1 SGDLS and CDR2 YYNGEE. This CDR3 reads CASSASGGEQYF. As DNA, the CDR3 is TGTGCCAGCAGCGCCTCAGGGGGCGAGCAGTACTTC.